This T cell receptor beta chain comes out of a study of T cells in Graves' hyperthyroidism and ophthalmopathy. Study conclusions and caveats: Prediction of ophthalmopathy progression came a median roughly 6.6 months pre-onset.

Aged 18 to 65, the patients had hyperthyroidism that was newly diagnosed and had lasted under 2 months. Diagnoses rested on clinical symptoms, serum thyroxine and TRAb, thyroid ultrasound and orbital computed tomography. A few counts support this clonotype. Antigen specificity is unknown. RNA transcripts were the template for amplifying TCR beta CDR3 regions. The HTBI set primed first-round TCR CDR3 RT-PCR. From the multiplex PCR reads, TCRdb called clonotypes with MiXCR, one entry per CDR3 protein. Counted here are some 380,000 distinct CDR3 sequences, roughly 12% occurring once; the ten biggest clones make up less than 25%. The source is a man younger than 40 with Graves' hyperthyroidism that later progressed to Graves' ophthalmopathy. The sequenced material came from blood.

The CDR3: CASREAGYEQYF. CDR3 DNA: TGCGCCAGCCGCGAGGCCGGATACGAGCAGTACTTC. The chain carries TRBV10-2 and TRBJ2-7, with D hard to call. This CDR3 is 12 amino acids long. Between the trimmed V and J ends, which lost 8 bases and 4 bases, there was a span of 12 bases. Germline CDR1 is WSHSY and CDR2 is SAAADI.